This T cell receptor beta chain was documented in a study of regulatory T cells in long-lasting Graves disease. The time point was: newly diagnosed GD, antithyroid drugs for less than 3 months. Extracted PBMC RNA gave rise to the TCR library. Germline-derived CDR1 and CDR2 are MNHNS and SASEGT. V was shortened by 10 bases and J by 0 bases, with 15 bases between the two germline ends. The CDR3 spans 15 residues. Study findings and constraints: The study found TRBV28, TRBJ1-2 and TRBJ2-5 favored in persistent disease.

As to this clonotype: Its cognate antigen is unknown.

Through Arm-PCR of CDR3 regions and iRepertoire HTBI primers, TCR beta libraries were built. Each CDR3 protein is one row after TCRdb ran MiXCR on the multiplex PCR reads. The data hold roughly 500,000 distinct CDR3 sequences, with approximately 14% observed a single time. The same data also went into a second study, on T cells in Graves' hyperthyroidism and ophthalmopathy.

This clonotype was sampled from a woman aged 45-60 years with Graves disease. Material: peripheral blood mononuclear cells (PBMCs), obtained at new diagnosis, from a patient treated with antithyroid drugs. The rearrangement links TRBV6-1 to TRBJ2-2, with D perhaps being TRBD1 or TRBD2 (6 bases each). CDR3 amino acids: CATVGGRPNTGELFF. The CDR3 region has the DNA TGTGCCACCGTGGGGGGCAGGCCGAACACCGGGGAGCTGTTTTTT.